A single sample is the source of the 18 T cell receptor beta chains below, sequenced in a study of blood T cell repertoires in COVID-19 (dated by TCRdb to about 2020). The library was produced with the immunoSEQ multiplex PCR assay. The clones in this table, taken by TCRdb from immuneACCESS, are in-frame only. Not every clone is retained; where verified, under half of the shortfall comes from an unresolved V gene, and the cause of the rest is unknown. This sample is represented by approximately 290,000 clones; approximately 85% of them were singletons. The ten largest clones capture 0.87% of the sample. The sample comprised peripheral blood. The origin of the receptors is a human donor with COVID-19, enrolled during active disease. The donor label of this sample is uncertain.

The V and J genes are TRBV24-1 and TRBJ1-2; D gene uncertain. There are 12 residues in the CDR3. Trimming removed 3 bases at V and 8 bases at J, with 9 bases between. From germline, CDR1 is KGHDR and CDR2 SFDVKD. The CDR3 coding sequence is TGTGCCACCAGTGATCCCAAGCGGGGCTACACCTTC. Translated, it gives CATSDPKRGYTF.

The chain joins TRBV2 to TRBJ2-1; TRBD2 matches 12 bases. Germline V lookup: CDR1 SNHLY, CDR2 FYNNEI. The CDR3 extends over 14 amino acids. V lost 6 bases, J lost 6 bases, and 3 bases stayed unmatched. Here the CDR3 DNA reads TGTGCCAGCAGCTGGACTAGCGGGACCAATGAGCAGTTCTTC. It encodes CASSWTSGTNEQFF.

CDR3 protein: CASSAGQSNTEAFF. CDR3 nucleotide sequence: TGTGCCAGCAGCGCCGGACAGTCCAACACTGAAGCTTTCTTT. J is TRBJ1-1 and V is TRBV9; possible D gene TRBD1, 6 bases. V lost 3 bases to trimming and J lost 2 bases, with 11 bases between them. Looked up from germline, CDR1 is SGDLS and CDR2 is YYNGEE. This CDR3 is 14 amino acids long.

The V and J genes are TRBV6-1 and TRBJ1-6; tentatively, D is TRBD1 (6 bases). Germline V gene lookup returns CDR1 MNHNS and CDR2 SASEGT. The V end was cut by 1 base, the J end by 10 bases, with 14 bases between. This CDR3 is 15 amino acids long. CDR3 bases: TGTGCCAGCAGTGAAGGGGGGCAGGGAACATCACCCCTCCACTTT. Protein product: CASSEGGQGTSPLHF.

The CDR3 loop reads CASSIGRRGRLGNQPQHF. The CDR3 nucleotides read TGTGCCAGTAGTATAGGACGCAGGGGGCGCTTGGGGAATCAGCCCCAGCATTTT. The rearrangement links TRBV19 to TRBJ1-5, with 8 bases aligning to TRBD1. CDR1 is LNHDA and CDR2 is SQIVND in the germline V gene (reference sequence). Germline trimming cut 1 base from V and 4 bases from J; bases unmatched to any gene: 12. The CDR3 length is 18 residues.

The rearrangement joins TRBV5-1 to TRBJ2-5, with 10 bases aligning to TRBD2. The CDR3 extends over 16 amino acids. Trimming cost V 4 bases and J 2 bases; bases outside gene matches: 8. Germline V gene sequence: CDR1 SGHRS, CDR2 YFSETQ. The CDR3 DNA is TGCGCCAGCAGCATGATGCTAGCGGGAGATCAAGAGACCCAGTACTTC. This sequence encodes CASSMMLAGDQETQYF.

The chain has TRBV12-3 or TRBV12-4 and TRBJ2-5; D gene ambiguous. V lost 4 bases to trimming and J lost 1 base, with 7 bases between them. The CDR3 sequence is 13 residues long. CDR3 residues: CASSSYLQETQYF. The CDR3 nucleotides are TGTGCCAGCAGTTCTTATCTCCAAGAGACCCAGTACTTC.

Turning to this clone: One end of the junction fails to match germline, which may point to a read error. The chain's CDR3 is CASSQDWLAGVHLRIF. CDR3 DNA: TGCGCCAGCAGCCAAGATTGGCTAGCGGGAGTTCATCTGAGGATCTTC. The chain combines TRBV4-1 with TRBJ2-1; TRBD2 agrees at 10 bases. In germline, CDR1 is MGHRA, CDR2 YSYEKL. This CDR3 spans 16 amino acids.

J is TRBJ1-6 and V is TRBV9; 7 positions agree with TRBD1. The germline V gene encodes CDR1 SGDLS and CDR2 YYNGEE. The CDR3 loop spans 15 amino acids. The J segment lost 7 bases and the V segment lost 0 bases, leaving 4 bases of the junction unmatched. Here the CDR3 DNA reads TGTGCCAGCAGCGTAGAGCCAGGGGGGAATTCACCCCTCCACTTT. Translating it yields CASSVEPGGNSPLHF.

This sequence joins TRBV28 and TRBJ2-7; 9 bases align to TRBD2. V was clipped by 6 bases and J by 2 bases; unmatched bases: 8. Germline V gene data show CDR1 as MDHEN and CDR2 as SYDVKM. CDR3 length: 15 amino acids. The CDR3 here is CASSQPSGVTYEQYF. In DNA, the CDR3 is TGTGCCAGCAGCCAACCTAGCGGGGTTACCTACGAGCAGTACTTC.

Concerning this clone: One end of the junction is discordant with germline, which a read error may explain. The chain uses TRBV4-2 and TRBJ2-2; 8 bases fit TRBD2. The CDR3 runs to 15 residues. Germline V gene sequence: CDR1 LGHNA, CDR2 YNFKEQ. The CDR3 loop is CASSQELADTRELFF. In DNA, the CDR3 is TGTGCCAGCAGCCAAGAACTAGCGGACACCAGGGAGCTGTTTTTT.

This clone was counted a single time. The CDR3 spells CASSAGQGDGNTIYF. Here the CDR3 DNA reads TGCGCCAGCAGCGCTGGACAGGGGGACGGAAACACCATATATTTT. This chain uses TRBV5-1 with TRBJ1-3; 10 bases are shared with TRBD1. This CDR3 has 15 residues. Trimming took 4 bases from V and 4 from J; bases not matched to a gene: 5. The germline V gene encodes CDR1 SGHRS and CDR2 YFSETQ.

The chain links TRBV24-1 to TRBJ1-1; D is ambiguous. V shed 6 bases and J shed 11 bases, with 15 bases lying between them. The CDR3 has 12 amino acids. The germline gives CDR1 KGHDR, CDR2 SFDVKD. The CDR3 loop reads CATSSSEGRAFF. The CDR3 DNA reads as TGTGCCACCAGTTCGAGCGAGGGAAGGGCTTTCTTT.

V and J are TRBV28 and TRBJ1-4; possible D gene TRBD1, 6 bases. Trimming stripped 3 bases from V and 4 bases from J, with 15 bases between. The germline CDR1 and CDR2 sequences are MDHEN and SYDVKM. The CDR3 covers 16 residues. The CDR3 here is CASSLSGASLNEKLFF. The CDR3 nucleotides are TGTGCCAGCAGTTTGTCAGGGGCCTCCCTTAATGAAAAACTGTTTTTT.

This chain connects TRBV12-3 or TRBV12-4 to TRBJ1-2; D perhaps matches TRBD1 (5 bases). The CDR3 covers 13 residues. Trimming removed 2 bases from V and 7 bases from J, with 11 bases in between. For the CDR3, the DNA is TGTGCCAGCAGTTTACGACAGCCCCTTGGCTACACCTTC. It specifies CASSLRQPLGYTF.

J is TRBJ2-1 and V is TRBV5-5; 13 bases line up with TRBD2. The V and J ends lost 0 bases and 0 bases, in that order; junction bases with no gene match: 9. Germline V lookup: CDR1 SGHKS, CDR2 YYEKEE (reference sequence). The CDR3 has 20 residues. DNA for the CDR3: TGTGCCAGCAGCTTGGTCGGCGGACTAGCGGGAGTTGGCTCCTACAATGAGCAGTTCTTC. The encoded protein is CASSLVGGLAGVGSYNEQFF.

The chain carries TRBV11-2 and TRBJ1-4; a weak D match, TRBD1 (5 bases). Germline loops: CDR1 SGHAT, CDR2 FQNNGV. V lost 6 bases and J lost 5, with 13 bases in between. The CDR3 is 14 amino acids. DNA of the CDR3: TGTGCCAGCAGACAGGTTTATCCGAATGAAAAACTGTTTTTT. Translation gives CASRQVYPNEKLFF.

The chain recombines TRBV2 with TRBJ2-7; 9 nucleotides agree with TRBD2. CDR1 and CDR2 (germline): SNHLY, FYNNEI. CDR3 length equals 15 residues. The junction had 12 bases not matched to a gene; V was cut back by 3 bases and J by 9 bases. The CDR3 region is CASSEAAGGVTPQYF. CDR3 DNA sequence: TGTGCCAGCAGTGAGGCAGCGGGAGGTGTTACCCCGCAGTACTTC.